This TCR beta chain was captured in a study of T cells in Graves' hyperthyroidism and ophthalmopathy. J was trimmed by 2 bases and V by 5 bases; bases with no gene match: 11. The CDR3 has 17 residues. Using RNA transcripts as the source, TCR beta CDR3 regions were amplified. With the HTBI primer set, the TCR CDR3 went through a first round of RT-PCR. A single record per CDR3 protein comes from TCRdb applying MiXCR to the multiplex PCR reads. The sample lists about 400,000 distinct CDR3 sequences, over 12% occurring once. Study-wide findings and caveats: Appearing also in blood were most of the thyroid clonotypes expanded above 0.001.

The sample holds many counts of this clonotype. The antigen remains undetermined. This chain joins TRBV12-3 or TRBV12-4 and TRBJ1-5, with 8 bases lining up with TRBD1. This TCR was recovered from a man aged 45-65 years with Graves' ophthalmopathy. Sequences were obtained from blood. The CDR3 sequence is CASSADLDRAGNQPQHF. The CDR3 DNA reads as TGTGCCAGCAGTGCTGACTTGGACAGGGCCGGCAATCAGCCCCAGCATTTT.